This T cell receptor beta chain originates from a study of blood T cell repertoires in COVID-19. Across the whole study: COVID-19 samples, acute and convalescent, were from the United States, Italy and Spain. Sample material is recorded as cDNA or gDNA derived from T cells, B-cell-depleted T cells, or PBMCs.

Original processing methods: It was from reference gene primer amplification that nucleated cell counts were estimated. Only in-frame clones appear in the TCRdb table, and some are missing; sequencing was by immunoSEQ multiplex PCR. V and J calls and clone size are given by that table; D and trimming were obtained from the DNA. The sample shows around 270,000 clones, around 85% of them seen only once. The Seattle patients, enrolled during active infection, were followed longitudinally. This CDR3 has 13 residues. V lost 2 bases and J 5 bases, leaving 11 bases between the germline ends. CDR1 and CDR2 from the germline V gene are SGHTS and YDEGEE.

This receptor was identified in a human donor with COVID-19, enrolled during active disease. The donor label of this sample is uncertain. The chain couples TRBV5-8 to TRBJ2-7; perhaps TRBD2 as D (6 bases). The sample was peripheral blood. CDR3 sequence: CASSFGGANEQYF. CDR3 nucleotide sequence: TGTGCCAGCAGCTTCGGGGGTGCCAACGAGCAGTACTTC.